A single sample gave rise to the 11 T cell receptor beta chains below, sequenced in a study of blood T cells in healthy people across ages. The authors ran a second PCR of roughly 6 to 12 cycles using a sample-barcoded 5' primer and a J-beta primer mix. TCRdb re-derived calls from the 5' RACE reads in MiXCR, one entry per CDR3 protein. The sample includes more than 900,000 distinct CDR3 sequences, 25% of them seen just once. This sample also belongs to another study, concerning T cells of mothers and their children.

The material sequenced was blood. The receptors were gathered from a girl aged 2-10 years in good health.

The table lists this clonotype with many counts. This sequence joins TRBV6-2 or TRBV6-3 and TRBJ2-4; D remains ambiguous. Trimming took 7 bases from V and 6 from J, leaving 13 bases between them. The germline V gene has CDR1 MNHEY and CDR2 SVGEGT. This CDR3 region has 13 residues. The CDR3 reads CASTKSRTNIQYF. CDR3 bases: TGTGCCAGCACGAAGAGTCGGACAAACATTCAGTACTTC.

The J gene is TRBJ2-3, the V gene TRBV15; D is possibly TRBD2 (6 bases). Germline CDR1 LNHNV, CDR2 YYDKDF (reference sequence). The CDR3 is 14 residues long. Trimming cost V 4 bases and J 2 bases, with 10 bases left between them. CDR3 nucleotides: TGTGCCACCAGCACGGGACTGAACACAGATACGCAGTATTTT. It is translated as CATSTGLNTDTQYF.

This clonotype was recorded a few times. The chain carries TRBV24-1 and TRBJ2-5, with D uncertain. V dropped 4 bases and J dropped 2 bases, with 7 bases sitting between them. This CDR3 is built from 13 residues. Germline V gene data show CDR1 as KGHDR and CDR2 as SFDVKD. The chain's CDR3 is CATSEALQETQYF. CDR3 nucleotide sequence: TGTGCCACCAGTGAAGCTTTACAAGAGACCCAGTACTTC.

This clonotype occurred a few times. The V call is TRBV5-6, the J call TRBJ2-7, with D tentatively TRBD1 (8 bases). The CDR3 runs 15 residues. With 2 bases removed from V and 5 bases from J, the gap between germline ends came to 17 bases. Germline V lookup: CDR1 SGHDT, CDR2 YYEEEE. CDR3 nucleotide sequence: TGTGCCAGCAGCTTTATTGGACAGGGAGGGCACGAGCAGTACTTC. It codes for CASSFIGQGGHEQYF.

The chain employs TRBV28 and TRBJ1-1, with no clear D. This CDR3 contains 15 residues. Per germline, CDR1 MDHEN and CDR2 SYDVKM. Trimming took 5 bases from V and 3 from J, leaving 16 bases between them. CDR3 protein: CASSPRTKQHTEAFF. The DNA for the CDR3 is TGTGCCAGCAGTCCTCGGACGAAACAGCACACTGAAGCTTTCTTT.

V is TRBV4-3 and J is TRBJ2-3; a possible D gene is TRBD1 (7 bases). V was trimmed by 4 bases and J by 2 bases, leaving 16 bases between them. Germline values: CDR1 LGHNA, CDR2 YSLEER. The CDR3 runs 16 residues. CDR3 in amino acids: CASSPRGQDYTDTQYF. The CDR3 DNA reads as TGCGCCAGCAGCCCGCGAGGACAGGACTACACAGATACGCAGTATTTT.

This clonotype was seen ten or more times. The rearrangement links TRBV27 to TRBJ2-5; 8 bases fit TRBD1. The tail of the sequence fits TRBJ2-7 better, so the J call may be wrong. There are 13 residues in the CDR3. CDR1 is MNHEY, CDR2 SMNVEV, per germline (reference sequence). This CDR3 is CASRLTGAYEQYF. In DNA form, the CDR3 reads TGTGCCAGCAGATTGACAGGGGCTTACGAGCAGTACTTC.

In its sample, this clonotype was seen a few times. V and J are TRBV27 and TRBJ2-1; 8 nucleotides agree with TRBD2. The J call is in doubt because the DNA end fits TRBJ2-5 better. The CDR3 spans 17 residues. The germline gives CDR1 MNHEY, CDR2 SMNVEV (reference sequence). CDR3 coding DNA: TGTGCCAGCAGTTCCCGGACCTCGGGGGGGCCGCAGGAGACCCAGTACTTC. It specifies CASSSRTSGGPQETQYF.

This clonotype was picked up a small number of times. The chain employs TRBV2 and TRBJ1-3; 7 nucleotides align to TRBD1. The V gene end was trimmed by 10 bases and the J gene end by 2 bases; junction bases not matched to a gene: 20. Germline CDR1 reads SNHLY; CDR2 reads FYNNEI. This CDR3 region has 18 residues. This CDR3 reads CANYSGQSCLLPGNTIYF. The CDR3 nucleotides read TGTGCCAACTATTCGGGACAGTCCTGCTTACTACCTGGAAACACCATATATTTT. The whole variable domain, remainder taken from reference TRBV2 and TRBJ1-3, is EPEVTQTPSHQVTQMGQEVILRCVPISNHLYFYWYRQILGQKVEFLVSFYNNEISEKSEIFDDQFSVERPDGSNFTLKIRSTKLEDSAMYFCANYSGQSCLLPGNTIYFGEGSWLTVV.

The rearrangement links TRBV24-1 to TRBJ1-2; D not certain. Germline CDR1 KGHDR, CDR2 SFDVKD. V was clipped by 1 base and J by 10 bases, with 9 bases between them. The CDR3 is made up of 12 amino acids. The CDR3 nucleotides read TGTGCCACCAGTGATTTAGACGGCAACTACACCTTC. Translated, it gives CATSDLDGNYTF.

This clonotype was observed a few times. CDR3 sequence reads: CAITGQNTGELFF. In nucleotides, the CDR3 is TGTGCCATCACGGGACAGAACACCGGGGAGCTGTTTTTT. The rearrangement uses TRBV10-3 and TRBJ2-2, with a possible D match to TRBD1 (6 bases). V shed 7 bases and J shed 1 base, with 7 bases lying between them. Germline V gene sequence: CDR1 ENHRY, CDR2 SYGVKD. CDR3 length: 13 residues.